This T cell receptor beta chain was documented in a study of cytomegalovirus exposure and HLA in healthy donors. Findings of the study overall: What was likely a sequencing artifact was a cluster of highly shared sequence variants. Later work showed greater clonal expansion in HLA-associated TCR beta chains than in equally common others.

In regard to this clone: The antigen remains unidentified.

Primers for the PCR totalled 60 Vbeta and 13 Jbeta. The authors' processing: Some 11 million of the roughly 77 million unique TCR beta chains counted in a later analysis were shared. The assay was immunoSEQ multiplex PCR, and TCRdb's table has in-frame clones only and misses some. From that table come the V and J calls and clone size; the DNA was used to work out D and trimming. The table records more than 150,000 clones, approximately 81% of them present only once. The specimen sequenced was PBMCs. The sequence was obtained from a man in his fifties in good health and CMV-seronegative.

This CDR3 reads CASSRDSARSPYGYTF. CDR3 nucleotide sequence: TGTGCCAGCTCTAGGGACAGTGCTCGATCCCCCTATGGCTACACCTTC. V and J are TRBV18 and TRBJ1-2; 7 bases are shared with TRBD1. Germline CDR1 reads KGHSH; CDR2 reads LQKENI. The CDR3 spans 16 residues. V trimming: 6 bases; J trimming: 4 bases; junction bases outside the gene matches: 14. The complete variable domain, with remaining parts taken from reference TRBV18 and TRBJ1-2, reads NAGVMQNPRHLVRRRGQEARLRCSPMKGHSHVYWYRQLPEEGLKFMVYLQKENIIDESGMPKERFSAEFPKEGPSILRIQQVVRGDSAAYFCASSRDSARSPYGYTFGSGTRLTVV.